The rows below give T cell receptor beta chains drawn from one sample of a study of T cells in severe cutaneous drug reactions. For each CDR3 protein, TCRdb gives one entry from its re-call of the multiplex PCR reads, without DNA. The repertoire shows over 7,000 distinct CDR3 sequences; the top ten hold 20% to 30%. The material sequenced was cells from a skin blister. The receptor source for this set is a human donor with a severe cutaneous adverse drug reaction. Each CDR3 is given with its conserved first and last residue. Each record gives: J gene, clone size, V gene, CDR3 protein. Size values are once, few and many counts, or a class for expanded clones, and some rows have none.

j_call: TRBJ1-2; clone_size: .; v_call: TRBV4-1; cdr3_aa: CASSQAAGTGDNYTF
j_call: TRBJ1-1; clone_size: medium-sized; v_call: TRBV2; cdr3_aa: CASTGLQGRNTEAFF
j_call: TRBJ1-6; clone_size: .; v_call: TRBV6-5; cdr3_aa: CASGTVNSPLHF
j_call: TRBJ1-6; clone_size: .; v_call: TRBV4-3; cdr3_aa: CASSLRTANNSPLHF
j_call: TRBJ1-5; clone_size: .; v_call: TRBV4-3; cdr3_aa: CASSHTTGPNQPQHF
j_call: TRBJ1-1; clone_size: .; v_call: TRBV4-1; cdr3_aa: CASSLTVLQMNTEAFF
j_call: TRBJ2-2; clone_size: medium-sized; v_call: TRBV6-5; cdr3_aa: CASSYFNRDTGELFF
j_call: TRBJ2-3; clone_size: .; v_call: TRBV29-1; cdr3_aa: CSVVRGGSSTDTQYF
j_call: TRBJ2-1; clone_size: .; v_call: TRBV10-3; cdr3_aa: CATEGAGLTSSEQFF
j_call: TRBJ2-1; clone_size: .; v_call: TRBV7-3; cdr3_aa: CASSFLAGGRNEQFF
j_call: TRBJ2-7; clone_size: .; v_call: TRBV28; cdr3_aa: CASSTYYEQYF
j_call: TRBJ2-7; clone_size: .; v_call: TRBV10-3; cdr3_aa: CAISGLDRVTEQYF
j_call: TRBJ2-7; clone_size: large; v_call: TRBV5-6; cdr3_aa: CASSLTGSYEQYF
j_call: TRBJ2-2; clone_size: .; v_call: TRBV20-1; cdr3_aa: CSAVVRNTGELFF
j_call: TRBJ2-7; clone_size: .; v_call: TRBV7-9; cdr3_aa: CASSSLWGYEQYF
j_call: TRBJ2-5; clone_size: .; v_call: TRBV20-1; cdr3_aa: CSASGSQETQYF
j_call: TRBJ2-1; clone_size: .; v_call: TRBV9; cdr3_aa: CASSGGGGSYNEQFF
j_call: TRBJ2-1; clone_size: .; v_call: TRBV20-1; cdr3_aa: CSANSPGRVNSYNEQFF
j_call: TRBJ1-2; clone_size: .; v_call: TRBV19; cdr3_aa: CASSIRSGHYGYTF
j_call: TRBJ2-7; clone_size: .; v_call: TRBV28; cdr3_aa: CASSFGDSSYEQYF
j_call: TRBJ2-5; clone_size: .; v_call: TRBV10-3; cdr3_aa: CAISKGQGPQETQYF
j_call: TRBJ2-7; clone_size: .; v_call: TRBV2; cdr3_aa: CASSEGRGPYEQYF
j_call: TRBJ1-2; clone_size: .; v_call: TRBV7-3; cdr3_aa: CASSLDPDRNYGYTF
j_call: TRBJ1-1; clone_size: .; v_call: TRBV20-1; cdr3_aa: CSASMDTEAFF
j_call: TRBJ2-4; clone_size: .; v_call: TRBV12-3/TRBV12-4; cdr3_aa: CASSSWDSQNIQYF
j_call: TRBJ2-2; clone_size: .; v_call: TRBV13; cdr3_aa: CASSLGTGVTGELFF
j_call: TRBJ2-1; clone_size: .; v_call: TRBV9; cdr3_aa: CASSAQYNEQFF
j_call: TRBJ1-1; clone_size: .; v_call: TRBV3-1; cdr3_aa: CASSQDWDTEAFF
j_call: TRBJ1-3; clone_size: .; v_call: TRBV7-9; cdr3_aa: CASSFRRAGRRTGNTIYF
j_call: TRBJ2-7; clone_size: .; v_call: TRBV18; cdr3_aa: CASSPQLREQYF
j_call: TRBJ2-1; clone_size: .; v_call: TRBV20-1; cdr3_aa: CSAALPGTGHYNEQFF
j_call: TRBJ1-2; clone_size: .; v_call: TRBV13; cdr3_aa: CASSLISGAHSNYGYTF
j_call: TRBJ2-2; clone_size: .; v_call: TRBV30; cdr3_aa: CAWVGPTGRAGELFF
j_call: TRBJ1-2; clone_size: .; v_call: TRBV28; cdr3_aa: CASSFLSTGAYGYTF
j_call: TRBJ1-4; clone_size: .; v_call: TRBV7-8; cdr3_aa: CASSLTGWTNEKLFF
j_call: TRBJ2-7; clone_size: .; v_call: TRBV29-1; cdr3_aa: CSVVVGTYEQYF
j_call: TRBJ1-1; clone_size: .; v_call: TRBV20-1; cdr3_aa: CRVGGYSFVEAFF
j_call: TRBJ2-5; clone_size: .; v_call: TRBV29-1; cdr3_aa: CSVPGQGQETQYF
j_call: TRBJ2-5; clone_size: .; v_call: TRBV10-2; cdr3_aa: CASSGSGFRGGVQETQYF
j_call: TRBJ1-5; clone_size: .; v_call: TRBV20-1; cdr3_aa: CSARKGTGWNQPQHF
j_call: TRBJ2-3; clone_size: .; v_call: TRBV9; cdr3_aa: CASSVGTSSLDTQYF
j_call: TRBJ1-3; clone_size: .; v_call: TRBV28; cdr3_aa: CASSLTNRGTIYF
j_call: TRBJ2-3; clone_size: .; v_call: TRBV28; cdr3_aa: CASSFLQGTDTQYF
j_call: TRBJ2-1; clone_size: .; v_call: TRBV4-3; cdr3_aa: CASSQYSTGTSVNEQFF
j_call: TRBJ1-2; clone_size: .; v_call: TRBV10-3; cdr3_aa: CAISESAGADGYTF
j_call: TRBJ2-7; clone_size: .; v_call: TRBV29-1; cdr3_aa: CSVRGDSYEQYF
j_call: TRBJ2-7; clone_size: .; v_call: TRBV13; cdr3_aa: CASSPGPSYEQYF
j_call: TRBJ2-7; clone_size: .; v_call: TRBV7-3; cdr3_aa: CASSFPGLAGECHEQYF